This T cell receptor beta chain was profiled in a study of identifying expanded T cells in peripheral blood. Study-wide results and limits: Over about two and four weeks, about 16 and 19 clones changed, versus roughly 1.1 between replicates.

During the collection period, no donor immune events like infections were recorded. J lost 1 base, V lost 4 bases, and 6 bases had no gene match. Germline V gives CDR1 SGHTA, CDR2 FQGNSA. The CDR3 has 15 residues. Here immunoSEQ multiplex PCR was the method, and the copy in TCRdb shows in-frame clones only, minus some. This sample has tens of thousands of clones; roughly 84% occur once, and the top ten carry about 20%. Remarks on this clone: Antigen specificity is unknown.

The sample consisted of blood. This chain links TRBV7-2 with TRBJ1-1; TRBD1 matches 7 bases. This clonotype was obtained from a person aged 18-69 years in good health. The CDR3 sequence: CASSWGTAGNTEAFF. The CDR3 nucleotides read TGTGCCAGCAGCTGGGGGACAGCTGGGAACACTGAAGCTTTCTTT.